The rows below give T cell receptor beta chains drawn from one sample of a study of blood T cell repertoires in COVID-19. TCRdb's table, derived via immunoSEQ multiplex PCR, lists solely in-frame clones and lacks some. The table records roughly 250,000 clones, roughly four fifths of them present only once. The sequenced sample consisted of peripheral blood. The source is a woman aged 65 to 85 with acute or convalescent COVID-19. CDR3s include the opening cysteine and the closing phenylalanine or tryptophan. Rows give clone size only sometimes, using once, few, many, or a class for an expanded clone.

CDR3 protein: CSVVSGNQPQHF
V gene: TRBV29-1
J gene: TRBJ1-5
clone size: few

CDR3 protein: CASSEGLAGWLSNTGELFF
V gene: TRBV2
J gene: TRBJ2-2
clone size: NA

CDR3 protein: CASSLEGTGAGYGYTF
V gene: TRBV5-1
J gene: TRBJ1-2
clone size: few

CDR3 protein: CASKLGEGTDTQYF
V gene: TRBV2
J gene: TRBJ2-3
clone size: NA

CDR3 protein: CAWSTGGGYGYTF
V gene: TRBV30
J gene: TRBJ1-2
clone size: once

CDR3 protein: CASSTSGGAETQYF
V gene: TRBV7-2
J gene: TRBJ2-5
clone size: NA

CDR3 protein: CASSDTGGGRTEAFF
V gene: TRBV6-1
J gene: TRBJ1-1
clone size: NA

CDR3 protein: CASSGDRRTEAFF
V gene: TRBV10-1
J gene: TRBJ1-1
clone size: NA

CDR3 protein: CASSQGQGESSGNTIYF
V gene: TRBV5-1
J gene: TRBJ1-3
clone size: NA

CDR3 protein: CASSQTGQGAWVQFF
V gene: TRBV5-1
J gene: TRBJ2-1
clone size: NA

CDR3 protein: CASSIHSGSSTDTQYF
V gene: TRBV19
J gene: TRBJ2-3
clone size: NA

CDR3 protein: CASIKTGNAEAFF
V gene: TRBV12-3/TRBV12-4
J gene: TRBJ1-1
clone size: NA

CDR3 protein: CASSQETVKSNQPQHF
V gene: TRBV4-1
J gene: TRBJ1-5
clone size: NA

CDR3 protein: CATSPRQSGANVLTF
V gene: TRBV15
J gene: TRBJ2-6
clone size: NA

CDR3 protein: CASSPSPSTVTGNTIYF
V gene: TRBV7-2
J gene: TRBJ1-3
clone size: few

CDR3 protein: CASSYSGQGNTEAFF
V gene: TRBV6-5
J gene: TRBJ1-1
clone size: once

CDR3 protein: CASSGSRGLGGYTF
V gene: TRBV27
J gene: TRBJ1-2
clone size: NA

CDR3 protein: CASSIGQTIYNEQFF
V gene: TRBV19
J gene: TRBJ2-1
clone size: NA

CDR3 protein: CASSPRDNMNTEAFF
V gene: TRBV7-9
J gene: TRBJ1-1
clone size: NA

CDR3 protein: CASSVSSGTDTQYF
V gene: TRBV9
J gene: TRBJ2-3
clone size: once

CDR3 protein: CASSLARGGGYTF
V gene: TRBV12-3/TRBV12-4
J gene: TRBJ1-2
clone size: NA

CDR3 protein: CASSVGGLNTGELFF
V gene: TRBV9
J gene: TRBJ2-2
clone size: NA

CDR3 protein: CASSPLGGANSPLHF
V gene: TRBV25-1
J gene: TRBJ1-6
clone size: NA